Below are 12 T cell receptor beta chains sequenced from a single sample in a study of blood T cells in healthy people across ages. For the second PCR, which ran for about 6 to 11 cycles, a sample-barcoded 5' primer and a J-beta primer mix were used. Each CDR3 protein gets one entry after TCRdb re-called the 5' RACE reads with MiXCR. This table holds about 800,000 distinct CDR3 sequences, more than 35% found once. The sequenced sample was blood. These receptors came from a man older than 75 in good health.

This clonotype turned up a few times. V usage is TRBV11-2 and J usage is TRBJ2-7; TRBD2 is a possible D gene (5 bases). Germline-derived CDR1 and CDR2 are SGHAT and FQNNGV. CDR3 length equals 15 residues. The V gene lost 2 bases and the J gene lost 2 bases, with 13 bases spanning the gap. The CDR3 sequence is CASSLIAIITYEQYF. In DNA, the CDR3 is TGTGCCAGCAGCTTAATAGCGATTATCACCTACGAGCAGTACTTC.

V is TRBV12-3 or TRBV12-4 and J is TRBJ2-1; 9 bases line up with TRBD2. J was trimmed by 8 bases and V by 6 bases; bases with no gene match: 8. This CDR3 spans 14 amino acids. The CDR3 region is CASRILAGLYEQFF. The CDR3 coding sequence is TGTGCCAGCAGAATACTAGCGGGCTTGTATGAGCAGTTCTTC.

V and J are TRBV5-1 and TRBJ1-4; a possible D gene is TRBD1 (5 bases). The ends were cut back, 0 bases at V and 2 bases at J, with 11 bases in the middle. CDR3 length: 16 amino acids. Germline CDR1 and CDR2: SGHRS and YFSETQ. The CDR3 is CASSLEGTVTNEKLFF. The CDR3 nucleotides read TGCGCCAGCAGCTTGGAGGGGACCGTGACTAATGAAAAACTGTTTTTT. Based on the CDR3 plus reference TRBV5-1 and TRBJ1-4, the full variable domain is KAGVTQTPRYLIKTRGQQVTLSCSPISGHRSVSWYQQTPGQGLQFLFEYFSETQRNKGNFPGRFSGRQFSNSRSEMNVSTLELGDSALYLCASSLEGTVTNEKLFFGSGTQLSVL.

The table lists this clonotype with a count of one. The V call is TRBV20-1, the J call TRBJ1-4; D unresolved. The CDR3 has 11 amino acids. The germline V and J ends were trimmed by 0 bases and 12 bases, with 8 bases remaining between them. Germline V gives CDR1 DFQATT, CDR2 SNEGSKA (reference sequence). CDR3 region: CSARERWELFF. For the CDR3, the DNA is TGCAGTGCTAGAGAGCGTTGGGAACTGTTTTTT.

This sequence joins TRBV5-6 and TRBJ2-5; 12 bases map to TRBD1. The CDR3 runs to 15 residues. CDR1 is SGHDT, CDR2 YYEEEE, per germline. Trimming removed 4 bases from V and 2 bases from J; junction bases left unmatched: 3. The CDR3 sequence is CASSPGQGAQETQYF. In nucleotides, the CDR3 is TGTGCCAGCAGCCCGGGACAGGGGGCACAAGAGACCCAGTACTTC. The full variable domain, rest sourced from reference TRBV5-6 and TRBJ2-5, is DAGVTQSPTHLIKTRGQQVTLRCSPKSGHDTVSWYQQALGQGPQFIFQYYEEEERQRGNFPDRFSGHQFPNYSSELNVNALLLGDSALYLCASSPGQGAQETQYFGPGTRLLVL.

The chain combines TRBV28 with TRBJ2-7; TRBD2 aligns across 9 bases. CDR3 length equals 15 residues. Germline loops: CDR1 MDHEN, CDR2 SYDVKM. V gave up 5 bases and J gave up 2 bases; unmatched junction bases: 7. Here the CDR3 DNA reads TGTGCCAGCAGTCCGACTAGCGGTATAACCTACGAGCAGTACTTC. It encodes CASSPTSGITYEQYF.

CDR3 residues: CASSLVGGKSEQYF. CDR3 DNA: TGTGCCAGCAGTTTAGTCGGTGGAAAGAGCGAGCAGTACTTC. This chain connects TRBV12-3 or TRBV12-4 to TRBJ2-5; D is undetermined. The closer fit of TRBJ2-7 to the DNA end suggests the J call may be wrong. The CDR3 has 14 amino acids.

This clonotype has a handful of counts. J is TRBJ1-4 and V is TRBV14, with D possibly TRBD1 on 6 matching bases. This CDR3 comprises 15 residues. Germline CDR1 SGHDN, CDR2 FVKESK. V was pared by 4 bases and J by 5 bases, with 14 bases between. The CDR3, as DNA: TGTGCCAGCAGCCGACTGGGACAAGAGAATGAAAAACTGTTTTTT. The encoded protein is CASSRLGQENEKLFF.

V usage is TRBV5-1 and J usage is TRBJ2-7; D is uncertain. The DNA end is more similar to TRBJ2-5, so the J call may be wrong. The germline gives CDR1 SGHRS, CDR2 YFSETQ. There are 14 residues in the CDR3. CDR3 sequence: CAPKFGATQETQYF. In DNA, the CDR3 is TGCGCCCCCAAGTTTGGAGCGACCCAAGAGACCCAGTACTTC.

This clonotype was found a few times. The chain is built from TRBV9 and TRBJ2-5; TRBD2 aligns across 8 bases. Germline-derived CDR1 and CDR2 are SGDLS and YYNGEE. The junction had 6 bases not matched to a gene; V was cut back by 3 bases and J by 5 bases. The CDR3 covers 14 residues. The CDR3 DNA reads as TGTGCCAGCAGCGAAACTAGCGGAGCCGAGACCCAGTACTTC. The encoded protein is CASSETSGAETQYF. Looking up the rest from reference TRBV9 and TRBJ2-5 gives the full variable domain: DSGVTQTPKHLITATGQRVTLRCSPRSGDLSVYWYQQSLDQGLQFLIQYYNGEERAKGNILERFSAQQFPDLHSELNLSSLELGDSALYFCASSETSGAETQYFGPGTRLLVL.

This sequence joins TRBV3-1 and TRBJ2-3; D call uncertain. V gave up 2 bases and J gave up 2 bases, with 17 bases separating them. This CDR3 region has 17 residues. In germline, CDR1 is LGHDT, CDR2 YNNKEL (reference sequence). CDR3 residues: CASSQRRVATPTDTQYF. Here the CDR3 DNA reads TGTGCCAGCAGCCAACGGCGCGTAGCTACCCCCACAGATACGCAGTATTTT.

V and J are TRBV28 and TRBJ1-2; 9 bases are a match to TRBD1. Looked up from germline, CDR1 is MDHEN and CDR2 is SYDVKM. The J segment lost 3 bases and the V segment lost 4 bases, leaving 3 bases of the junction unmatched. CDR3 length: 14 amino acids. The DNA for the CDR3 is TGTGCCAGCAGTTGGGGACAGGGCTACTATGGCTACACCTTC. Its translation is CASSWGQGYYGYTF.